The 5 T cell receptor beta chains in this list originate from one sample, sequenced in a study of shared clonotypes between healthy human individuals. Clones were read by immunoSEQ multiplex PCR, and TCRdb kept only the in-frame ones, dropping some. In the table there are about 110,000 clones, around 68% of which are singletons. Sample: memory CD8+ T cells sorted from blood. The subset: CD45RO+ cells pooled with CCR7-negative TemRA cells. The receptors come from a woman aged 25 to 39 in good health.

Only one count was recorded for this clone. V and J are TRBV7-6 and TRBJ2-1, with 8 positions matching TRBD1. The V gene's germline CDR1 is SGHVS and CDR2 FNYEAQ. CDR3 size: 13 residues. V lost 5 bases to trimming and J lost 10 bases; unmatched junction nucleotides: 7. DNA of the CDR3: TGTGCCAGCAGCCCACGGACAGGGCACGAGCAGTTCTTC. Its protein is CASSPRTGHEQFF.

This clone was observed a few times. The chain has TRBV25-1 and TRBJ2-7, with D perhaps matching TRBD1 (6 bases). Germline V gene lookup returns CDR1 MGHDK and CDR2 SYGVNS. Trimming took 1 base from V and 10 from J, leaving 14 bases between them. The CDR3 length is 13 residues. Here the CDR3 DNA reads TGTGCCAGCAGTGAATCCCAGGGGAAAGGACAGTACTTC. This encodes CASSESQGKGQYF.

In this sample, this clone turned up once. In DNA form, the CDR3 reads TGTGCCATCAGTGAATTCCCGGGACTAGCGGGATCGGCAGATACGCAGTATTTT. Translated, it gives CAISEFPGLAGSADTQYF. The rearrangement uses TRBV10-3 and TRBJ2-3; 13 bases fit TRBD2. Per the germline V gene, CDR1 is ENHRY and CDR2 is SYGVKD. Trimming took 3 bases from V and 4 from J; bases not matched to a gene: 10. This CDR3 is 18 amino acids long.

The chain combines TRBV10-3 with TRBJ2-7; D unresolved. The CDR3 contains 15 residues. The germline V gene encodes CDR1 ENHRY and CDR2 SYGVKD. The V end was cut by 2 bases, the J end by 5 bases, with 16 bases between. In nucleotides, the CDR3 is TGTGCCATCAGTGAGAGCTGGCACCCCCGGGACGAGCAGTACTTC. It specifies CAISESWHPRDEQYF.

This clone has only one observation. The chain employs TRBV19 and TRBJ2-1; tentatively, D is TRBD2 (5 bases). The length of the CDR3 is 15 residues. Germline V CDR1 and CDR2: LNHDA, SQIVND (reference sequence). Trimming removed 4 bases at V and 5 bases at J, with 15 bases between. The CDR3 region has the DNA TGTGCCAGTAGTAGCCCCGACTACCGTAACAATGAGCAGTTCTTC. Encoded protein: CASSSPDYRNNEQFF. The full variable domain, completed using reference TRBV19 and TRBJ2-1, is DGGITQSPKYLFRKEGQNVTLSCEQNLNHDAMYWYRQDPGQGLRLIYYSQIVNDFQKGDIAEGYSVSREKKESFPLTVTSAQKNPTAFYLCASSSPDYRNNEQFFGPGTRLTVL.